This TCR beta chain appears in the sequencing data of a study of T cell responses to AZD1222 COVID-19 vaccine. Study-level points and caveats: Among AZD1222 vaccinees, only 5 to 7 were seropositive at baseline.

This clone came up once. Its antigen is still unknown. The repertoire was sequenced with immunoSEQ multiplex PCR; TCRdb's copy has only in-frame clones and lacks some. The repertoire holds about 140,000 clones, with 80% to 90% as singletons. The sequences come from peripheral blood, collected on day 0 of AZD1222 vaccination. The sequence came from an adult in good health.

Here the CDR3 DNA reads TGTGCCAGCAGTGAGACAGGGGCGAACACCGGGGAGCTGTTTTTT. This codes for CASSETGANTGELFF. The chain is built from TRBV2 and TRBJ2-2; 8 nucleotides align to TRBD1. The CDR3 has 15 amino acids. The J segment lost 0 bases and the V segment lost 3 bases, leaving 0 bases of the junction unmatched. The V gene's germline CDR1 is SNHLY and CDR2 FYNNEI.